The present TCR beta chain was sequenced within a study of prognosis after radiotherapy for stage I lung cancer. Across the whole study: SBRT spanned 3 to 5 fractions, reaching a biologically effective dose of at least 100 Gy. Whole-study results and caveats: Some TCR clones were expanded. Whether these clones were tumor-specific was not determined.

Germline V gene sequence: CDR1 LNHNV, CDR2 YYDKDF (reference sequence). The CDR3 length is 15 residues. V shed 0 bases and J 2 bases; nucleotides not matched to a gene: 3. For each of two time points, a six-milliliter draw of peripheral blood was taken. This clonotype was recorded many times. Its antigen remains unknown. Two-round multiplex PCR amplified TCR beta CDR3 from genomic DNA. Primers were specific to each TRBV and TRBJ gene in first-round PCR. TCRdb itself ran the multiplex PCR reads through MiXCR, one entry per CDR3 protein. Altogether over 45,000 distinct CDR3 sequences are present, around 27% being singletons, with the ten largest covering around 6.8%.

This TCR was recovered from a donor at least 50 years old with non-small cell lung cancer. The sequencing used PBMCs, collected before or after stereotactic body radiation therapy (not recorded which). The V call is TRBV15, the J call TRBJ2-7, with 8 positions matching TRBD2. Here the CDR3 reads CATSRDKGLAYEQYF. CDR3 DNA: TGTGCCACCAGCAGAGATAAGGGACTAGCCTACGAGCAGTACTTC.